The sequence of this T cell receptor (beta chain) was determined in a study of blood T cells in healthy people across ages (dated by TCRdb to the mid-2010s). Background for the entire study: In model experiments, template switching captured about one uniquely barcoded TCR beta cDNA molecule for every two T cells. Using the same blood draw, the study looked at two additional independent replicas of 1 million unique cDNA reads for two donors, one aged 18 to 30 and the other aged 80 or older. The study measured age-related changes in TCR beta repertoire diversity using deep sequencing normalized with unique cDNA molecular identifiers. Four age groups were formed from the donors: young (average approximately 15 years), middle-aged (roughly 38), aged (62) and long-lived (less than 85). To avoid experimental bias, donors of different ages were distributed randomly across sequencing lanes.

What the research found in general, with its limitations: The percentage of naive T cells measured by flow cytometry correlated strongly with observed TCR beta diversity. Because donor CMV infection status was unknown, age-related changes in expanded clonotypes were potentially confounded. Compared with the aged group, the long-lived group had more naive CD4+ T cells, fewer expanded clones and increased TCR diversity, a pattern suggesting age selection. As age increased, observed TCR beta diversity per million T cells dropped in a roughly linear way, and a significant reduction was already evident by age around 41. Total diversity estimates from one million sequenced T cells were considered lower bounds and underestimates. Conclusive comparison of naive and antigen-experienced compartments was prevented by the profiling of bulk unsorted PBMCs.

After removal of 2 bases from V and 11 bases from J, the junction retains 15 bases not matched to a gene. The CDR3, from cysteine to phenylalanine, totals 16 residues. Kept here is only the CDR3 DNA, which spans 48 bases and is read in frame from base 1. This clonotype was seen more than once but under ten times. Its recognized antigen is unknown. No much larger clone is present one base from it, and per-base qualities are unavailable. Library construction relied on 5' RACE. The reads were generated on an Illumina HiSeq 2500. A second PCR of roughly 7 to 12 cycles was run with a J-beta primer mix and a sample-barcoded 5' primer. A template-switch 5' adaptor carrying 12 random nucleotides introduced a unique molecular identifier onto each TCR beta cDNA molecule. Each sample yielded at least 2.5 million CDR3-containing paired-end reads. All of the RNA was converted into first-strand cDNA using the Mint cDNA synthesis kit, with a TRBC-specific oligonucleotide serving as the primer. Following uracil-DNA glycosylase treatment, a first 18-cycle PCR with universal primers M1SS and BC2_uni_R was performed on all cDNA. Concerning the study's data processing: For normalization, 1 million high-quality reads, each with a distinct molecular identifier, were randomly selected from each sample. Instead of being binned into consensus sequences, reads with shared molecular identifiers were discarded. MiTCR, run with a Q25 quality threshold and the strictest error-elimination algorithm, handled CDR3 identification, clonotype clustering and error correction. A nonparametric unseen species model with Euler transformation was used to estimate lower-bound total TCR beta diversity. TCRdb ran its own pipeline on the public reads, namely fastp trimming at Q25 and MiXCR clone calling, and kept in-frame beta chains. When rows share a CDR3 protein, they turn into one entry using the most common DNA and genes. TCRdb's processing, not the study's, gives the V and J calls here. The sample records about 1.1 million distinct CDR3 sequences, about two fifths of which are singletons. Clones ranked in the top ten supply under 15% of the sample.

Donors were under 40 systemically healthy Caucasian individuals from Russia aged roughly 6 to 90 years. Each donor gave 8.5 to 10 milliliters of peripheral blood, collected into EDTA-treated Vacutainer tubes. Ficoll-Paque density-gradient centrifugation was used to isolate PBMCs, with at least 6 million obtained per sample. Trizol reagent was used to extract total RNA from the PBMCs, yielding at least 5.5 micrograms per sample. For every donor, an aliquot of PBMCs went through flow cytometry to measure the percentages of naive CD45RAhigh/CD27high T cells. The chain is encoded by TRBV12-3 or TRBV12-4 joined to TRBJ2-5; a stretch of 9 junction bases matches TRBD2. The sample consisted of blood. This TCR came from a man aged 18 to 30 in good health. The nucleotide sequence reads TGTGCCAGCAGTTTAAGAAGAGGCGGGGGGGATAATGAGCAGTACTTC. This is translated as CASSLRRGGGDNEQYF.